Listed below are T cell receptor beta chains from one sample, sequenced in a study of blood T cell repertoires in COVID-19. The assay was immunoSEQ multiplex PCR, and TCRdb's table has in-frame clones only and misses some. The table lists about 290,000 clones, around 92% of them singletons. The specimen sequenced was peripheral blood. These receptors all come from a woman aged 30 to 39 with COVID-19, enrolled during active disease. The CDR3 runs from the conserved cysteine through the conserved F or W. The D gene is left open where the match is weak. Expanded clones are given a class, and other clones once, few, many or no size at all.

J | D | size | V | DNA | CDR3
TRBJ2-1 | TRBD2 | NA | TRBV7-9 | TGTGCCAGCAGCTCCGGGACTAGCGGGGGGCCCTCCTACAATGAGCAGTTCTTC | CASSSGTSGGPSYNEQFF
TRBJ1-2 | NA | NA | TRBV10-2 | TGCGCCAGTTCCCAGCGGGGGGGTTTACATGGCTACACCTTC | CASSQRGGLHGYTF
TRBJ1-1 | TRBD1 | NA | TRBV9 | TGTGCCAGCAGCGTAGTGGCAGGGGGCACTGAAGCTTTCTTT | CASSVVAGGTEAFF
TRBJ1-5 | NA | NA | TRBV19 | TGTGCCAGTAGTCCATACAGGAATCAGCCCCAGCATTTT | CASSPYRNQPQHF
TRBJ1-6 | NA | NA | TRBV5-6 | TGTGCCAGCAGCTTGACCCCTGCCTCGAGTCGGAATTCACCCCTCCACTTT | CASSLTPASSRNSPLHF
TRBJ1-5 | NA | NA | TRBV18 | TGTGCCAGTTCAGACTCACGGAGTAATCAGCCCCAGCATTTT | CASSDSRSNQPQHF
TRBJ1-2 | NA | once | TRBV11-2 | TGTGCCAGCAGCTCAGATCTCTACTATGGCTACACCTTC | CASSSDLYYGYTF
TRBJ2-5 | NA | few | TRBV2 | TGTGCCAGCAGTGGCGATGCCGGGATTTGGGAGACCCAGTACTTC | CASSGDAGIWETQYF
TRBJ2-3 | NA | NA | TRBV13 | TGTGCCAGCAGCTCCACGAGCCTTGGGGGGGCGGGGGATACGCAGTATTTT | CASSSTSLGGAGDTQYF
TRBJ2-1 | NA | few | TRBV5-1 | TGCGCCAGCAGCTTGGAGGGGCCCTCCTACAATGAGCAGTTCTTC | CASSLEGPSYNEQFF
TRBJ1-4 | NA | NA | TRBV7-9 | TGTGCCAGCAGCCGGGGGGCCGGGGGAAGGGAAAAACTGTTTTTT | CASSRGAGGREKLFF
TRBJ2-1 | TRBD2 | NA | TRBV10-3 | TGTGCCATCAGTGACCCTGGGCTAGCGGGTAGCAAACATTACAATGAGCAGTTCTTC | CAISDPGLAGSKHYNEQFF
TRBJ1-2 | NA | NA | TRBV2 | TGTGCCAGCAGTATGTGGTTGGGGAGGAATGGCTACACCTTC | CASSMWLGRNGYTF
TRBJ1-1 | TRBD1 | once | TRBV3-1/TRBV3-2 | TGTGCCAGCAGCTCAGGGACAGGGTTGAACACTGAAGCTTTCTTT | CASSSGTGLNTEAFF
TRBJ1-4 | NA | NA | TRBV7-9 | TGTGCCAGCAGCTTTGGCGGCGGGGAAAAACTGTTTTTT | CASSFGGGEKLFF
TRBJ1-1 | NA | NA | TRBV3-1/TRBV3-2 | TGTGCCAGCAGCCAAGGCGAGGTTACTGAAGCTTTCTTT | CASSQGEVTEAFF
TRBJ2-5 | TRBD2 | NA | TRBV9 | TGTGCCAGCTCCTCCCCTGGACTAGCGGGGGGGCGTCCGCAAGAGACCCAGTACTTC | CASSSPGLAGGRPQETQYF
TRBJ1-6 | TRBD1 | NA | TRBV5-6 | TGTGCCAGCAGCTTGGCGGGACAGGGGGGTAATTCACCCCTCCACTTT | CASSLAGQGGNSPLHF
TRBJ2-7 | TRBD1 | once | TRBV5-1 | TGCGCCAGCAGCCTTTGGACAGGGAACCCCTACGAGCAGTACTTC | CASSLWTGNPYEQYF
TRBJ2-7 | TRBD1 | NA | TRBV5-1 | TGCGCCAGCAGCCCCTCCGGACAGGGAGGTTCCTACGAGCAGTACTTC | CASSPSGQGGSYEQYF